The 18 T cell receptor beta chains listed next were all sequenced from one sample in a study of cytomegalovirus exposure and HLA in healthy donors. The PCR ran on 60 Vbeta and 13 Jbeta primers. Data came from immunoSEQ multiplex PCR; TCRdb stores just in-frame clones and leaves some out. Reported are fewer than 150,000 clones; the ten largest clones contain 3.6%. The specimen sequenced was PBMCs. These receptors originate from a man aged 18 to 35 in good health and CMV-seronegative.

V is TRBV11-2 and J is TRBJ1-3, with D perhaps matching TRBD1 (6 bases). The V and J ends lost 5 bases and 0 bases respectively, with 11 bases between them. Germline V CDR1 and CDR2: SGHAT, FQNNGV. The CDR3 is 15 amino acids. Here the CDR3 reads CASSRQVASGNTIYF. Here the CDR3 DNA reads TGTGCCAGCAGCCGACAGGTTGCCTCTGGAAACACCATATATTTT.

The V gene is TRBV7-3, the J gene TRBJ2-5; the D gene is possibly TRBD2 (5 bases). Germline values: CDR1 SGHTA, CDR2 FQGTGA. V lost 1 base and J 4 bases, leaving 13 bases between the germline ends. CDR3 length: 15 amino acids. In nucleotides, the CDR3 is TGTGCCAGCAGCTTAATAGCGCTCGGTGGAGAGACCCAGTACTTC. This translates into CASSLIALGGETQYF.

The chain carries TRBV27 and TRBJ1-4, with 8 positions matching TRBD1. Germline V gives CDR1 MNHEY, CDR2 SMNVEV (reference sequence). The CDR3 sequence is 15 residues long. V shed 6 bases and J 5 bases; nucleotides not matched to a gene: 8. Here the CDR3 DNA reads TGTGCCAGCAGCTCAGGACAGGGACGAAATGAAAAACTGTTTTTT. It codes for CASSSGQGRNEKLFF. Combining the CDR3 with reference TRBV27 and TRBJ1-4 gives the whole variable domain EAQVTQNPRYLITVTGKKLTVTCSQNMNHEYMSWYRQDPGLGLRQIYYSMNVEVTDKGDVPEGYKVSRKEKRNFPLILESPSPNQTSLYFCASSSGQGRNEKLFFGSGTQLSVL.

V and J are TRBV5-4 and TRBJ2-1; TRBD2 matches 11 bases. Germline-derived CDR1 and CDR2 are SGHNT and YYREEE (reference sequence). There are 15 residues in the CDR3. Trimming cost V 2 bases and J 8 bases; bases outside gene matches: 6. The CDR3 DNA reads TGTGCCAGCAGCTTTAGCGGGGGGGTGACCCATGAGCAGTTCTTC. Protein: CASSFSGGVTHEQFF.

V and J are TRBV2 and TRBJ1-1; 11 nucleotides align to TRBD1. The germline CDR1 and CDR2 sequences are SNHLY and FYNNEI. This CDR3 is built from 15 residues. Trimming cost V 7 bases and J 4 bases; bases outside gene matches: 8. CDR3 in amino acids: CASKRSGTGGTEAFF. CDR3 in DNA: TGTGCCAGCAAACGTTCCGGGACAGGGGGCACTGAAGCTTTCTTT.

This chain links TRBV11-2 with TRBJ2-1, with TRBD1 matching 10 bases. The CDR3 has 16 amino acids. V trimming: 7 bases; J trimming: 1 base; junction bases outside the gene matches: 7. Per germline, CDR1 SGHAT and CDR2 FQNNGV. The CDR3 is CASNLWTGGSYNEQFF. CDR3 DNA sequence: TGTGCCAGCAACCTATGGACAGGGGGATCCTACAATGAGCAGTTCTTC.

V is TRBV28 and J is TRBJ1-5; D remains ambiguous. The CDR3 has 13 residues. Germline values: CDR1 MDHEN, CDR2 SYDVKM. V lost 1 base to trimming and J lost 5 bases, with 6 bases between them. The CDR3 DNA sequence: TGTGCCAGCAGTTTATCGGAGGATCAGCCCCAGCATTTT. Amino acid sequence: CASSLSEDQPQHF.

This chain joins TRBV6-5 and TRBJ1-4; no firm D call. V was trimmed by 6 bases and J by 3 bases, leaving 8 bases between them. The germline CDR1 and CDR2 sequences are MNHEY and SVGAGI. The length of the CDR3 is 13 residues. CDR3: CASSVSANEKLFF. In DNA form, the CDR3 reads TGTGCCAGCAGCGTTTCCGCTAATGAAAAACTGTTTTTT.

V and J are TRBV5-1 and TRBJ1-2; D ambiguous. This CDR3 contains 13 residues. Trimming removed 4 bases from V and 0 bases from J, with 7 bases in between. Germline assignment: CDR1 SGHRS and CDR2 YFSETQ. The CDR3 is CASSLKTNYGYTF. The DNA for the CDR3 is TGCGCCAGCAGCCTAAAAACTAACTATGGCTACACCTTC. Drawing the rest from reference TRBV5-1 and TRBJ1-2, the complete variable domain is KAGVTQTPRYLIKTRGQQVTLSCSPISGHRSVSWYQQTPGQGLQFLFEYFSETQRNKGNFPGRFSGRQFSNSRSEMNVSTLELGDSALYLCASSLKTNYGYTFGSGTRLTVV.

The V and J genes are TRBV7-6 and TRBJ1-2; TRBD1 matches at 7 bases. The germline V gene has CDR1 SGHVS and CDR2 FNYEAQ. The trim removed 5 bases at V and 0 bases at J, leaving 6 bases unmatched. The CDR3 length is 15 residues. The CDR3 DNA reads as TGTGCCAGCAGCCCCCACAGGGGATCTAACTATGGCTACACCTTC. Its translation: CASSPHRGSNYGYTF.

V gene TRBV9 combines with J gene TRBJ1-2, with 8 nucleotides matching TRBD1. After removal of 3 bases from V and 8 bases from J, the junction contained 12 bases not matched to a gene. Looked up from germline, CDR1 is SGDLS and CDR2 is YYNGEE. This CDR3 comprises 15 residues. CDR3 sequence: CASSEGRTGREGYTF. The CDR3 nucleotides are TGTGCCAGCAGCGAAGGGAGGACAGGGAGGGAAGGCTACACCTTC.

This chain uses TRBV5-6 with TRBJ2-1, with D possibly matching TRBD2 (6 bases). Germline lookup yields CDR1 SGHDT and CDR2 YYEEEE. V was trimmed by 0 bases and J by 5 bases, leaving 15 bases between them. This CDR3 region has 16 residues. CDR3 sequence: CASSLAWLAEDNEQFF. CDR3 in DNA: TGTGCCAGCAGCTTGGCCTGGTTAGCGGAAGACAATGAGCAGTTCTTC.

This chain uses TRBV28 with TRBJ1-6; D call uncertain. The V gene's germline CDR1 is MDHEN and CDR2 SYDVKM. The CDR3 extends over 12 amino acids. Trimming shortened V by 6 bases and J by 11 bases, and 11 bases separated the two germline ends. The CDR3 coding sequence is TGTGCCAGCAGGCTGGGCGGGACACCCCTCCACTTT. It yields the protein CASRLGGTPLHF.

The chain carries TRBV19 and TRBJ2-7, with no clear D. This CDR3 region has 15 residues. Trimming cost V 5 bases and J 0 bases, with 14 bases left between them. CDR1 and CDR2 from the germline V gene are LNHDA and SQIVND (reference sequence). Here the CDR3 DNA reads TGTGCCAGTAGTGCCGGCCCAGGTAGCTCCTACGAGCAGTACTTC. Its translation: CASSAGPGSSYEQYF.

The chain is built from TRBV6-1 and TRBJ1-2; D uncertain. V was pared by 2 bases and J by 7 bases, with 11 bases between. CDR1 is MNHNS and CDR2 is SASEGT in the germline V gene. The CDR3 has 13 residues. The CDR3 nucleotides read TGTGCCAGCAGTGAATCGGGGAGGGCTGGCTACACCTTC. Translation: CASSESGRAGYTF.

The chain is built from TRBV5-1 and TRBJ1-2; D ambiguous. V gave up 1 base and J gave up 7 bases, with 11 bases separating them. This CDR3 contains 13 residues. Germline assignment: CDR1 SGHRS and CDR2 YFSETQ. The DNA for the CDR3 is TGCGCCAGCAGCTTGAAACGGGAAGGTGGCTACACCTTC. This translates into CASSLKREGGYTF.

The chain uses TRBV28 and TRBJ2-1; maybe TRBD2 (5 bases). Per the germline V gene, CDR1 is MDHEN and CDR2 is SYDVKM. Trimming took off 3 bases at V and 4 bases at J, with 10 bases between the two ends. This CDR3 spans 14 amino acids. For the CDR3, the DNA is TGTGCCAGCAGTTTGCCGGGAAGATACAATGAGCAGTTCTTC. Encoded protein: CASSLPGRYNEQFF.

This chain connects TRBV5-1 to TRBJ1-1, with D uncertain. The CDR3 totals 13 residues. The germline CDR1 and CDR2 sequences are SGHRS and YFSETQ. Trimming stripped 4 bases from V and 2 bases from J, with 9 bases between. The CDR3 is CASSGQANTEAFF. The CDR3 DNA reads as TGCGCCAGCAGCGGGCAGGCTAACACTGAAGCTTTCTTT.